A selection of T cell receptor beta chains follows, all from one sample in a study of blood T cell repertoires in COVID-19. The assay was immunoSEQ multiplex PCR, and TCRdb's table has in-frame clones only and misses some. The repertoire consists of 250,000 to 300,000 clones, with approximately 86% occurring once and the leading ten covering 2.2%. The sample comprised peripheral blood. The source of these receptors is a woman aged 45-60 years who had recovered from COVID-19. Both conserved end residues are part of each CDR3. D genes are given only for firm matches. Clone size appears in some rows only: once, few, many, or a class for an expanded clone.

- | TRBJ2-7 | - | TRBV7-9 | CASTGGGGPYEQYF | TGTGCCAGCACAGGAGGGGGGGGCCCCTACGAGCAGTACTTC
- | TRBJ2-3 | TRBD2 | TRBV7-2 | CASSLGGSGRWARADTQYF | TGTGCCAGCAGCTTAGGGGGTAGCGGGAGGTGGGCACGAGCAGATACGCAGTATTTT
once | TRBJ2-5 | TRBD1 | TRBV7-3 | CASSLGSRGETQYF | TGTGCCAGCAGCCTTGGAAGCAGGGGGGAGACCCAGTACTTC
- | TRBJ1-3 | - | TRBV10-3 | CAIRAGFPNTIYF | TGTGCCATCAGGGCAGGGTTCCCGAACACCATATATTTT
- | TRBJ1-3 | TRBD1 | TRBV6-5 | CASRDIRTGRNTIYF | TGTGCCAGCAGGGACATTCGGACAGGGCGAAACACCATATATTTT
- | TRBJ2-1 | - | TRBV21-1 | CASSIPPNTSGGPRWKGEQFF | TGTGCCAGCAGCATCCCTCCTAATACTAGCGGGGGGCCCAGATGGAAAGGTGAGCAGTTCTTC
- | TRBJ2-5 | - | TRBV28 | CASSARGAYQETQYF | TGTGCCAGCAGTGCCCGGGGGGCGTACCAAGAGACCCAGTACTTC
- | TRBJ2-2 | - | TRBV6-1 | CASSENVRTGELFF | TGTGCCAGCAGTGAAAACGTGAGAACCGGGGAGCTGTTTTTT
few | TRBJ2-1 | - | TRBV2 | CASRKGGQFYNEQFF | TGTGCCAGCAGGAAGGGGGGACAGTTCTACAATGAGCAGTTCTTC
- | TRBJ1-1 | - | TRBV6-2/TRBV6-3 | CASSKTGLPEAFF | TGTGCCAGCAGTAAAACAGGGCTTCCTGAAGCTTTCTTT
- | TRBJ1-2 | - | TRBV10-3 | CAITLGDKGYTF | TGTGCCATCACTTTGGGGGACAAAGGCTACACCTTC
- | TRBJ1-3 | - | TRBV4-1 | CASSQVANSGNTIYF | TGCGCCAGCAGCCAAGTAGCGAACTCTGGAAACACCATATATTTT
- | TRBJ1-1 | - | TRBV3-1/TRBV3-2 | CASSAEVNGGRFF | TGTGCCAGCAGCGCAGAAGTAAATGGCGGTCGTTTCTTT
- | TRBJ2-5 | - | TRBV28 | CASSSPGMGETQYF | TGTGCCAGCAGTTCCCCAGGTATGGGAGAGACCCAGTACTTC
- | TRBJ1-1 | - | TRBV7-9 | CASSLTTGTEAFF | TGTGCCAGCAGCTTAACGACGGGGACTGAAGCTTTCTTT
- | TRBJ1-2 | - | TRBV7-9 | CASSLARSNYGYTF | TGTGCCAGCAGCTTAGCCAGATCTAACTATGGCTACACCTTC
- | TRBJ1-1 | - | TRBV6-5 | CASSRRGTEAFF | TGTGCCAGCAGCCGGCGGGGCACTGAAGCTTTCTTT
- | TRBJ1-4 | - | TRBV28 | CASSFSGANEKLFF | TGTGCCAGCAGTTTTTCCGGGGCTAATGAAAAACTGTTTTTT
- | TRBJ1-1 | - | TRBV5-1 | CASSLQGSAEAFF | TGCGCCAGCAGCCTACAGGGTAGTGCTGAAGCTTTCTTT
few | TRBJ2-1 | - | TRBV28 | CASSLRTTYNEQFF | TGTGCCAGCAGCCTGAGAACTACCTACAATGAGCAGTTCTTC
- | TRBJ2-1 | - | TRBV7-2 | CASSLGQARSDEQFF | TGTGCCAGCAGCTTAGGACAGGCCAGAAGCGATGAGCAGTTCTTC
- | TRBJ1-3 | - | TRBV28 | CASSFSSAGNTIYF | TGTGCCAGCAGTTTCTCTTCCGCGGGAAACACCATATATTTT
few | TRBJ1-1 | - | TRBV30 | CAWSVLGGEAFF | TGTGCCTGGAGTGTACTCGGGGGTGAAGCTTTCTTT
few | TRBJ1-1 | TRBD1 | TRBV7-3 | CASSSEITGGHTEAFF | TGTGCCAGCAGCTCCGAAATAACAGGGGGGCACACTGAAGCTTTCTTT
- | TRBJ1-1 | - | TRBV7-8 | CASSLNRDTYEAFF | TGTGCCAGCAGCCTAAACCGGGACACCTATGAAGCTTTCTTT
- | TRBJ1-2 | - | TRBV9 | CASSATGGGLYGYTF | TGTGCCAGCAGCGCGACCGGTGGCGGCCTCTATGGCTACACCTTC
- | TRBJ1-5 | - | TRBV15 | CATSLLGGNQPQHF | TGTGCCACCAGCCTATTAGGGGGCAATCAGCCCCAGCATTTT
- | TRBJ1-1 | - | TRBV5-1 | CASSPKVGPNTEAFF | TGCGCCAGCAGCCCTAAAGTGGGGCCGAACACTGAAGCTTTCTTT
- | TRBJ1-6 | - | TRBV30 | CAWRRGSNSPLHF | TGTGCCTGGAGAAGGGGAAGCAATTCACCCCTCCACTTT
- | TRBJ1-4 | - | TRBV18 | CASSPPGLANEKLFF | TGTGCCAGCTCACCCCCGGGACTGGCTAATGAAAAACTGTTTTTT
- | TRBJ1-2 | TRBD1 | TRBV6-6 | CAARGTTGGGYGYTF | TGTGCGGCCCGGGGAACCACAGGGGGCGGGTATGGCTACACCTTC
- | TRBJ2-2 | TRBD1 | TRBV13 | CASSLFLDREPHANTGELFF | TGTGCCAGCAGCTTATTTCTGGACAGGGAACCTCACGCGAACACCGGGGAGCTGTTTTTT
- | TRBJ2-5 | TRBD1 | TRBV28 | CASSLRGGGQETQYF | TGTGCCAGCAGTTTGCGAGGGGGCGGCCAAGAGACCCAGTACTTC
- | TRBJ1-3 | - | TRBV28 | CASSSYRTSSGNTIYF | TGTGCCAGCAGTTCTTACAGGACGAGCTCTGGAAACACCATATATTTT
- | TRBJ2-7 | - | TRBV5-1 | CASSLQQGSSYEQYF | TGCGCCAGCAGCTTGCAACAGGGATCCTCCTACGAGCAGTACTTC
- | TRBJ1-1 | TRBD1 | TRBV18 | CASSPGQGLQAFF | TGTGCCAGCTCACCGGGACAGGGCCTTCAAGCTTTCTTT
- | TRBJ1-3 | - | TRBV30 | CAWSVLRASGNTIYF | TGTGCCTGGAGTGTACTCCGAGCTTCTGGAAACACCATATATTTT
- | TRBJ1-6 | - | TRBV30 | CAWSANRENSPLHF | TGTGCCTGGAGTGCCAACAGGGAGAACTCACCCCTCCACTTT
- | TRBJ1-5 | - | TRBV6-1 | CASSGPPQGGGDNQPQHF | TGTGCCAGCAGTGGACCCCCCCAGGGTGGTGGGGACAATCAGCCCCAGCATTTT
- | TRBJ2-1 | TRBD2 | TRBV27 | CASTRGSGSSYNEQFF | TGTGCCAGCACCAGAGGTAGCGGGAGCTCCTACAATGAGCAGTTCTTC
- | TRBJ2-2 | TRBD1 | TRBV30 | CAWSLTGGPGELFF | TGTGCCTGGAGTTTGACAGGGGGACCCGGGGAGCTGTTTTTT
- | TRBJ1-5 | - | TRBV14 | CAAWGDCQPQHF | TGTGCGGCTTGGGGGGATTGTCAGCCCCAGCATTTT
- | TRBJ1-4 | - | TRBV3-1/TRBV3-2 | CASSPLGARQGEKLFF | TGTGCCAGCAGCCCTCTTGGGGCAAGGCAGGGTGAAAAACTGTTTTTT
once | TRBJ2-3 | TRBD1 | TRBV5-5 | CASRFTGTGRYNSTDTQYF | TGTGCCAGCAGATTTACCGGGACAGGAAGATACAATAGCACAGATACGCAGTATTTT
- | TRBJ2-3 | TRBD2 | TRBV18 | CASSPPASGRTDTQYF | TGTGCCAGCTCACCACCGGCTAGCGGGAGAACAGATACGCAGTATTTT
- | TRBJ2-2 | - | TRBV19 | CASSSPSGLVTGELFF | TGTGCCAGTAGTTCGCCGTCGGGACTGGTCACCGGGGAGCTGTTTTTT
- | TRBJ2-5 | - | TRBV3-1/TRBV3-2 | CASSQGWRAQETQYF | TGTGCCAGCAGCCAAGGTTGGCGGGCCCAAGAGACCCAGTACTTC
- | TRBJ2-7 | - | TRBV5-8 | CASSLVPAYEQYF | TGTGCCAGCAGCTTGGTTCCCGCCTACGAGCAGTACTTC
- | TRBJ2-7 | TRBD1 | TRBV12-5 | CASGHQTGRRYEQYF | TGTGCTAGTGGGCATCAGACAGGGCGCCGCTACGAGCAGTACTTC
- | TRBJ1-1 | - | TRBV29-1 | CSVVRGGNTEAFF | TGCAGCGTTGTTCGGGGGGGGAACACTGAAGCTTTCTTT
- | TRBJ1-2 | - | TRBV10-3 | CAISESVGNRGYTF | TGTGCCATCAGTGAGTCGGTCGGGAATCGAGGCTACACCTTC
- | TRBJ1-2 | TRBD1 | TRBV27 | CAGWIRDRVRYGYTF | TGTGCCGGCTGGATACGGGACAGGGTAAGATATGGCTACACCTTC